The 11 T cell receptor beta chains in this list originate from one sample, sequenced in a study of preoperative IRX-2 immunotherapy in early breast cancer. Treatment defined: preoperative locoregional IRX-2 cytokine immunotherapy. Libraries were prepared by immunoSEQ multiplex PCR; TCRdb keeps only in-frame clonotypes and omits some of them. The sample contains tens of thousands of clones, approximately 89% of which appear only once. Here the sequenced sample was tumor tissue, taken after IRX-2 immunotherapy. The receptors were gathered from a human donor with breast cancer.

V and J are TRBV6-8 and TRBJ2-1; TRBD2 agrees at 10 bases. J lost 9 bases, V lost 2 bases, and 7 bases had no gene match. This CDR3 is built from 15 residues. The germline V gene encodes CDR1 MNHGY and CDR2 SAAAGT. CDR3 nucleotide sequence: TGTGCCAGCAGTTACAACAGCGGGGGGGCCGGTGAGCAGTTCTTC. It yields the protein CASSYNSGGAGEQFF.

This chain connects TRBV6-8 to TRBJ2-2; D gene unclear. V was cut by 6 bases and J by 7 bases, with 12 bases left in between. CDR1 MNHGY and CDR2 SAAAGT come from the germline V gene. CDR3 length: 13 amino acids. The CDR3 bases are TGTGCCAGCAGAGTCGGGCCCGGCGGGGAGCTGTTTTTT. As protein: CASRVGPGGELFF.

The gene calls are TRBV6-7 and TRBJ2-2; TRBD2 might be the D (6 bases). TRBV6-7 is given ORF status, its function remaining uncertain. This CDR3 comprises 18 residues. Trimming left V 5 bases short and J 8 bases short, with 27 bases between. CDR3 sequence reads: CASSESRWRAPRVGELFF. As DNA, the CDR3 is TGTGCCAGCAGTGAATCCCGTTGGAGGGCCCCCCGGGTGGGGGAGCTGTTTTTT.

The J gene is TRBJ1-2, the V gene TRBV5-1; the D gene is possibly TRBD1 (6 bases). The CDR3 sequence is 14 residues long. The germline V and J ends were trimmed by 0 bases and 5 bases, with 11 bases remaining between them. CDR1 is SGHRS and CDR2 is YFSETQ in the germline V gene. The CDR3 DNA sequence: TGCGCCAGCAGCTTGGAGGACAGAGTGTATGGCTACACCTTC. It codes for CASSLEDRVYGYTF. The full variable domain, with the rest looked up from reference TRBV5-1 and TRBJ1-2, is KAGVTQTPRYLIKTRGQQVTLSCSPISGHRSVSWYQQTPGQGLQFLFEYFSETQRNKGNFPGRFSGRQFSNSRSEMNVSTLELGDSALYLCASSLEDRVYGYTFGSGTRLTVV.

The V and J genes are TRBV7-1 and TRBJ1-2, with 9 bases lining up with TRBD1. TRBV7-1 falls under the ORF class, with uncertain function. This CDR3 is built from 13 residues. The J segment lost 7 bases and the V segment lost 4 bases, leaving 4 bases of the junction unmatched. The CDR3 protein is CASSLQGAGGYTF. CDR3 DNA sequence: TGTGCCAGCAGCTTACAGGGGGCAGGTGGCTACACCTTC.

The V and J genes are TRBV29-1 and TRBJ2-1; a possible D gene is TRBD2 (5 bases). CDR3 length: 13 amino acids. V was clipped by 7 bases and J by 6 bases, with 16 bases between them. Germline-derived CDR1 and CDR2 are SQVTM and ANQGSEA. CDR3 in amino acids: CSGGPDNTNEQFF. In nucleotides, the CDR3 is TGCAGCGGCGGGCCCGATAATACCAATGAGCAGTTCTTC.

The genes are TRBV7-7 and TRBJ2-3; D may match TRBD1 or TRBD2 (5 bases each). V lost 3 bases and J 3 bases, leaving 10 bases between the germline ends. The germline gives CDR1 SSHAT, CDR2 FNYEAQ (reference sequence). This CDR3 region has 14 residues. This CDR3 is CASSFVGETDTQYF. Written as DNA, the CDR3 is TGTGCCAGCAGCTTTGTGGGGGAGACAGATACGCAGTATTTT.

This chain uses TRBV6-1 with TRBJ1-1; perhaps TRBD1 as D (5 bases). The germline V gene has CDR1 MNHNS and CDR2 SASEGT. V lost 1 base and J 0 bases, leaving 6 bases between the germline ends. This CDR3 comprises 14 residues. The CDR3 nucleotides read TGTGCCAGCAGTGAAGGCAGGGTGAACACTGAAGCTTTCTTT. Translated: CASSEGRVNTEAFF.

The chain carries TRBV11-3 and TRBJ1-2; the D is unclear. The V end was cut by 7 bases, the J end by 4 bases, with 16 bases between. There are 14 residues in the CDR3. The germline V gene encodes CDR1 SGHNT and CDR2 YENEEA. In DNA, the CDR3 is TGTGCCAGCAACCGTGCCGGGTTTGGCTATGGCTACACCTTC. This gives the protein CASNRAGFGYGYTF.

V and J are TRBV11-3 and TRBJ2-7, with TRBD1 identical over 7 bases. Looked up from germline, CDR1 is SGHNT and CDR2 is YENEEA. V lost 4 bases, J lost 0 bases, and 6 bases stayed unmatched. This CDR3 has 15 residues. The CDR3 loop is CASSSTGASSYEQYF. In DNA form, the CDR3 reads TGTGCCAGCAGCTCCACAGGGGCGAGCTCCTACGAGCAGTACTTC.

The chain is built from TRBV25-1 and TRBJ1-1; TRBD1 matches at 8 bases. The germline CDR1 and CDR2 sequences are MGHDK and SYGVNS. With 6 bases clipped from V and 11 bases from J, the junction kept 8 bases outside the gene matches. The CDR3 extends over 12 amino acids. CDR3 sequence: CASSRQGPLAFF. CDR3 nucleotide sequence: TGTGCCAGCAGCAGACAGGGGCCTTTGGCTTTCTTT.